The 30 T cell receptor beta chains given below trace back to one sample, sequenced in a study of Ad26.COV2.S vaccination and SARS-CoV-2 variants. Method: immunoSEQ multiplex PCR; TCRdb's copy keeps in-frame clones and lacks some. The sample includes hundreds of thousands of clones, about 92% of them seen just once. This sample comprised peripheral blood, obtained after recovery from COVID-19. The receptors originated from a human donor who had recovered from COVID-19.

J is TRBJ1-1 and V is TRBV10-3, with 7 positions matching TRBD1. J lost 1 base, V lost 2 bases, and 1 base had no gene match. Germline V gene sequence: CDR1 ENHRY, CDR2 SYGVKD. The CDR3 is made up of 14 amino acids. The CDR3 DNA follows: TGTGCCATCAGTGAGGGACAGGCGAACACTGAAGCTTTCTTT. Translation: CAISEGQANTEAFF.

The chain has TRBV10-3 and TRBJ1-6; D is undetermined. The germline CDR1 and CDR2 sequences are ENHRY and SYGVKD. This CDR3 comprises 16 residues. The ends were cut back, 0 bases at V and 6 bases at J, with 12 bases in the middle. The CDR3: CAISESMRGLNSPLHF. The CDR3 coding sequence is TGTGCCATCAGTGAGTCGATGCGCGGCCTTAATTCACCCCTCCACTTT.

In its sample, this clone was seen a few times. The V gene is TRBV4-1, the J gene TRBJ1-1, with D perhaps TRBD1 (6 bases). Germline CDR1 is MGHRA and CDR2 is YSYEKL. Trimming shortened V by 5 bases and J by 5 bases, and 15 bases separated the two germline ends. The CDR3 is 14 residues long. The CDR3 DNA reads TGCGCCAGCAGCGGACCCATCAGGGGAACTGAAGCTTTCTTT. This gives the protein CASSGPIRGTEAFF.

The J gene is TRBJ1-6, the V gene TRBV19; 9 positions agree with TRBD1. CDR3 size: 14 residues. J lost 5 bases, V lost 10 bases, and 6 bases had no gene match. Germline V gene lookup returns CDR1 LNHDA and CDR2 SQIVND (reference sequence). As DNA, the CDR3 is TGTGCCACCGAACAGGGGGCGAATAATTCACCCCTCCACTTT. This encodes CATEQGANNSPLHF. The full variable domain, its missing parts supplied by reference TRBV19 and TRBJ1-6, is DGGITQSPKYLFRKEGQNVTLSCEQNLNHDAMYWYRQDPGQGLRLIYYSQIVNDFQKGDIAEGYSVSREKKESFPLTVTSAQKNPTAFYLCATEQGANNSPLHFGNGTRLTVT.

The chain joins TRBV6-5 to TRBJ1-6, with D perhaps TRBD1 (6 bases). This CDR3 region has 14 residues. The V and J ends lost 6 bases and 5 bases respectively, with 11 bases between them. Germline V gene data show CDR1 as MNHEY and CDR2 as SVGAGI. The CDR3 sequence: CASRLDRNNSPLHF. In DNA, the CDR3 is TGTGCCAGCAGGCTCGACAGGAATAATTCACCCCTCCACTTT.

This clone was recorded once. This sequence joins TRBV9 and TRBJ1-4; D might be TRBD1 (5 bases). The germline CDR1 and CDR2 sequences are SGDLS and YYNGEE. Trimming took 3 bases from V and 7 from J, leaving 19 bases between them. CDR3 size: 16 residues. The CDR3 sequence is CASSETGTHMFEKLFF. Here the CDR3 DNA reads TGTGCCAGCAGCGAGACCGGGACCCATATGTTTGAAAAACTGTTTTTT.

This clone has a single count. The chain recombines TRBV6-5 with TRBJ1-2; D is unclear. The CDR3 is 12 residues long. Germline loops: CDR1 MNHEY, CDR2 SVGAGI. V lost 10 bases, J lost 1 base, and 10 bases lay in between. CDR3 region: CAMRRDNYGYTF. CDR3 bases: TGTGCCATGAGGAGGGATAACTATGGCTACACCTTC.

V is TRBV5-1 and J is TRBJ2-7; D could derive from TRBD1 or TRBD2 (5 bases each). In germline, CDR1 is SGHRS, CDR2 YFSETQ. V lost 4 bases and J lost 5, with 16 bases in between. The CDR3 contains 14 residues. The CDR3 spells CASSQMGEFNEQYF. CDR3 sequence (DNA): TGCGCCAGCAGCCAAATGGGGGAGTTCAACGAGCAGTACTTC.

The chain carries TRBV7-2 and TRBJ1-1, with TRBD1 as a possible D gene (5 bases). The CDR3 runs to 13 residues. Germline V gene lookup returns CDR1 SGHTA and CDR2 FQGNSA. Trimming took 4 bases from V and 7 from J, leaving 13 bases between them. The CDR3 bases are TGTGCCAGCAGCTGGGGGACGGAGATTGAAGCTTTCTTT. It encodes CASSWGTEIEAFF.

V is TRBV28 and J is TRBJ2-5; D is unclear. Germline V lookup: CDR1 MDHEN, CDR2 SYDVKM. Deletions cut 5 bases from V and 3 bases from J, with 7 bases between. The CDR3 sequence is 12 residues long. In DNA form, the CDR3 reads TGTGCCAGCAGTCCCTCAAAAGAGACCCAGTACTTC. Its translation is CASSPSKETQYF.

The chain carries TRBV11-2 and TRBJ2-2; 7 nucleotides agree with TRBD2. Germline assignment: CDR1 SGHAT and CDR2 FQNNGV. V lost 3 bases, J lost 6 bases, and 10 bases stayed unmatched. The CDR3 loop spans 16 amino acids. In nucleotides, the CDR3 is TGTGCCAGCAGCTTTAGGGACTATCCAATCGCCGGGGAGCTGTTTTTT. This gives the protein CASSFRDYPIAGELFF.

V and J are TRBV5-8 and TRBJ2-2; no definite D call. This CDR3 has 15 amino acids. Germline-derived CDR1 and CDR2 are SGHTS and YDEGEE. Trimming took 1 base from V and 6 from J, leaving 13 bases between them. The CDR3 nucleotides read TGTGCCAGCAGCTTGAGCCCTCGGGTCTCCGGGGAGCTGTTTTTT. Translation gives CASSLSPRVSGELFF.

This chain joins TRBV9 and TRBJ1-6; D unclear. The V gene lost 4 bases and the J gene lost 7 bases, with 12 bases spanning the gap. CDR3 length: 14 amino acids. Looked up from germline, CDR1 is SGDLS and CDR2 is YYNGEE. CDR3 amino acids: CASSPNQENSPLHF. In DNA, the CDR3 is TGTGCCAGCAGCCCGAACCAAGAAAATTCACCCCTCCACTTT.

The chain has TRBV6-5 and TRBJ1-5; 9 bases fit TRBD1. The trim removed 6 bases at V and 5 bases at J, leaving 5 bases unmatched. CDR1 and CDR2 from the germline V gene are MNHEY and SVGAGI. The CDR3 loop spans 14 amino acids. For the CDR3, the DNA is TGTGCCAGCAGCAAACAGGGGGCGGATCAGCCCCAGCATTTT. Amino acids: CASSKQGADQPQHF.

This rearrangement joins TRBV29-1 to TRBJ2-1, with no clear D. The CDR3 has 13 amino acids. Germline CDR1 SQVTM, CDR2 ANQGSEA. Deletions cut 0 bases from V and 8 bases from J, with 11 bases between. Here the CDR3 DNA reads TGCAGCGTTGAAGAAGGTGAAGGTTATGAGCAGTTCTTC. This encodes CSVEEGEGYEQFF.

CDR3 region: CASSLRSGGSYEQYF. The CDR3 nucleotides read TGTGCCAGCAGCCTCCGTTCGGGGGGCTCCTACGAGCAGTACTTC. The V gene is TRBV16, the J gene TRBJ2-7, with 7 bases identical to TRBD2. V shed 4 bases and J 0 bases; nucleotides not matched to a gene: 6. The CDR3 runs to 15 residues. Germline loops: CDR1 KGHSY, CDR2 FQNENV.

This chain connects TRBV27 to TRBJ1-2, with D possibly matching TRBD1 (5 bases). Looked up from germline, CDR1 is MNHEY and CDR2 is SMNVEV (reference sequence). CDR3 length: 15 amino acids. V was clipped by 5 bases and J by 3 bases, with 16 bases between them. In DNA form, the CDR3 reads TGTGCCAGCAGTGCCCGCTCCTCAGGGTACTATGGCTACACCTTC. Protein sequence: CASSARSSGYYGYTF.

The count of this clone is one. The J gene is TRBJ2-3, the V gene TRBV12-1; the tabulated D call, TRBD2, remains unverified against the DNA. TRBV12-1 represents a pseudogene. The CDR3 extends over 17 amino acids. CDR3 in amino acids: CASSSRTDTTSTDTQYF. CDR3 nucleotides: TGTGCCAGCAGCTCGCGGACTGATACGACTAGCACAGATACGCAGTATTTT.

The chain links TRBV6-1 to TRBJ1-5; D not resolved. The V end was cut by 2 bases, the J end by 2 bases, with 10 bases between. In germline, CDR1 is MNHNS, CDR2 SASEGT. The CDR3 covers 15 residues. The CDR3 loop reads CASSEFRGGNQPQHF. Here the CDR3 DNA reads TGTGCCAGCAGTGAATTTCGGGGTGGCAATCAGCCCCAGCATTTT.

The chain has TRBV18 and TRBJ1-1; D unresolved. The germline V and J ends were trimmed by 3 bases and 2 bases, with 7 bases remaining between them. CDR1 is KGHSH and CDR2 is LQKENI in the germline V gene. This CDR3 has 13 residues. The CDR3 DNA reads TGTGCCAGCTCACCGGCCGGCAACACTGAAGCTTTCTTT. Its translation is CASSPAGNTEAFF. Full variable domain (remainder filled in from reference TRBV18 and TRBJ1-1): NAGVMQNPRHLVRRRGQEARLRCSPMKGHSHVYWYRQLPEEGLKFMVYLQKENIIDESGMPKERFSAEFPKEGPSILRIQQVVRGDSAAYFCASSPAGNTEAFFGQGTRLTVV.

CDR3 residues: CASSLGQTFYGYTF. The CDR3 DNA reads TGTGCCAGCAGCTTAGGGCAGACGTTCTATGGCTACACCTTC. The gene calls are TRBV7-9 and TRBJ1-2, with D unclear. The V end was cut by 1 base, the J end by 4 bases, with 10 bases between. The germline gives CDR1 SEHNR, CDR2 FQNEAQ (reference sequence). CDR3 length: 14 residues.

The V gene is TRBV7-2, the J gene TRBJ1-6; D call uncertain. V gave up 5 bases and J gave up 5 bases, with 13 bases separating them. Germline CDR1 and CDR2: SGHTA and FQGNSA. The CDR3 has 15 amino acids. CDR3 bases: TGTGCCAGCAGCCCTCGGACGGGAAATAATTCACCCCTCCACTTT. It is translated as CASSPRTGNNSPLHF. Full variable domain (missing parts from reference TRBV7-2 and TRBJ1-6): GAGVSQSPSNKVTEKGKDVELRCDPISGHTALYWYRQSLGQGLEFLIYFQGNSAPDKSGLPSDRFSAERTGGSVSTLTIQRTQQEDSAVYLCASSPRTGNNSPLHFGNGTRLTVT.

The chain recombines TRBV6-5 with TRBJ1-2, with 10 bases fitting TRBD1. V lost 5 bases to trimming and J lost 4 bases; unmatched junction nucleotides: 7. The CDR3 totals 15 residues. Germline lookup yields CDR1 MNHEY and CDR2 SVGAGI. The CDR3 coding sequence is TGTGCCAGCAGTAAACGACAGGGGGCAGGCTATGGCTACACCTTC. This sequence encodes CASSKRQGAGYGYTF.

The J gene is TRBJ1-6, the V gene TRBV3-1 (or the pseudogene TRBV3-2); 8 bases are a match to TRBD1. The germline V gene has CDR1 LGHDT and CDR2 YNNKEL (reference sequence). The CDR3 runs 13 residues. The ends lost 6 bases at V and 9 bases at J; junction bases unmatched: 4. CDR3: CASRGQAGSPLHF. CDR3 nucleotides: TGTGCCAGCAGGGGACAGGCGGGTTCACCCCTCCACTTT.

The chain uses TRBV10-2 and TRBJ1-1; D possibly corresponds to TRBD1 (5 bases). Trimming removed 3 bases from V and 6 bases from J, with 17 bases in between. The CDR3 runs 15 residues. CDR1 and CDR2 (germline): WSHSY, SAAADI. In DNA, the CDR3 is TGCGCCAGCAGTGACTCGTACGGAGGGACTTCTGAAGCTTTCTTT. It is translated as CASSDSYGGTSEAFF.

This clone has only one observation. V and J are TRBV4-3 and TRBJ2-1, with TRBD2 matching over 10 bases. This CDR3 has 16 amino acids. Germline CDR1 reads LGHNA; CDR2 reads YSLEER. V lost 0 bases to trimming and J lost 4 bases; unmatched junction nucleotides: 3. Here the CDR3 DNA reads TGCGCCAGCAGCCAAGACGGACTAGCGGTTTACAATGAGCAGTTCTTC. Its translation: CASSQDGLAVYNEQFF.

The chain carries TRBV7-9 and TRBJ1-1; D is possibly TRBD1 (5 bases). The germline V gene encodes CDR1 SEHNR and CDR2 FQNEAQ (reference sequence). This CDR3 has 14 amino acids. Trimming removed 3 bases from V and 0 bases from J, with 8 bases in between. The CDR3 sequence: CASSLSGLNTEAFF. The CDR3 nucleotides are TGTGCCAGCAGCTTGTCAGGGTTGAACACTGAAGCTTTCTTT.

The chain couples TRBV11-2 to TRBJ2-5; D tentatively reads TRBD1 or TRBD2 (7 bases each). Trimming took off 5 bases at V and 5 bases at J, with 18 bases between the two ends. In germline, CDR1 is SGHAT, CDR2 FQNNGV. The CDR3 extends over 15 amino acids. The CDR3 coding sequence is TGTGCCAGCAGCATGACAGGGAGGGAGTGGGAGACCCAGTACTTC. Amino acid sequence: CASSMTGREWETQYF. Together with reference TRBV11-2 and TRBJ2-5, the CDR3 gives the full variable domain: EAGVAQSPRYKIIEKRQSVAFWCNPISGHATLYWYQQILGQGPKLLIQFQNNGVVDDSQLPKDRFSAERLKGVDSTLKIQPAKLEDSAVYLCASSMTGREWETQYFGPGTRLLVL.

The rearrangement uses TRBV18 and TRBJ1-5, with 7 bases that match TRBD1. The length of the CDR3 is 15 residues. V gave up 5 bases and J gave up 2 bases; unmatched junction bases: 6. Germline V lookup: CDR1 KGHSH, CDR2 LQKENI. The CDR3 DNA sequence: TGTGCCAGCTCAACTACAGGGGACGGCAATCAGCCCCAGCATTTT. Protein product: CASSTTGDGNQPQHF.

This CDR3 is CASSLGFYGYTF. CDR3 sequence (DNA): TGTGCCAGCAGCTTAGGGTTCTATGGCTACACCTTC. The rearrangement uses TRBV5-8 and TRBJ1-2; no firm D call. V was pared by 2 bases and J by 4 bases, with 6 bases between. The CDR3 totals 12 residues. CDR1 SGHTS and CDR2 YDEGEE come from the germline V gene.